Listed below are T cell receptor beta chains from one sample, sequenced in a study of OX40 agonist ivuxolimab in advanced cancers. Method: immunoSEQ multiplex PCR; TCRdb's copy keeps in-frame clones and lacks some. This sample has 70,000 to 95,000 clones, with around four fifths found just once. The source was CD4+ or CD8+ T cells sorted from blood, collected in a trial of the OX40 agonist ivuxolimab. The receptors were gathered from an adult with an advanced solid tumor such as melanoma, head and neck, liver or kidney cancer. CDR3s leave out the opening cysteine and the closing phenylalanine or tryptophan. Size tells how often a clone was seen (once, few, many) or the class of an expanded clone, and some rows leave it out.

TRBJ1-5 | - | TRBV25-1 | ASSEDQQPQH
TRBJ1-1 | - | TRBV19 | ASSRWVNTEAF
TRBJ1-1 | - | TRBV5-5 | ASSLDTEAF
TRBJ1-5 | - | TRBV5-8 | ASSFHRGPVEAQH
TRBJ2-7 | - | TRBV7-2 | ASSFSRSSYEQY
TRBJ2-1 | once | TRBV11-2 | ASSLVPTASEQF
TRBJ2-3 | - | TRBV6-5 | ASTRLGRSSDTQY
TRBJ2-1 | - | TRBV28 | ASSHSGGPPYNEQF
TRBJ2-1 | - | TRBV5-1 | ASSLMAGTGGNEQF
TRBJ1-2 | - | TRBV7-9 | ASSGHGRDGYT
TRBJ1-5 | - | TRBV6-6 | ASTKLGTGDQPQH
TRBJ1-1 | - | TRBV19 | ASSIQGATTEAF
TRBJ1-1 | - | TRBV4-1 | ASSQGQGANTEAF
TRBJ1-4 | few | TRBV7-9 | ASSLMAGNEKLF
TRBJ1-1 | - | TRBV20-1 | SARGNTEAF
TRBJ2-5 | - | TRBV27 | ASTPTRGLVETQY
TRBJ2-2 | - | TRBV30 | AFRQAPNTGELF
TRBJ2-7 | - | TRBV30 | AWSLTRTYEQY
TRBJ1-1 | - | TRBV7-2 | ASSLMSGGVQAF
TRBJ2-7 | few | TRBV2 | ASSEGLLSSYEQY
TRBJ1-6 | - | TRBV19 | ASSITGGSSYNSPLH
TRBJ2-3 | - | TRBV9 | ASSVGSSGGTQY
TRBJ1-4 | - | TRBV2 | ASSLRTGFNEKLF
TRBJ1-2 | - | TRBV7-9 | ASSLALGGAYGYT
TRBJ1-1 | few | TRBV11-1 | ASSWGEVRNTEAF
TRBJ1-2 | - | TRBV6-6 | ASSPEGYGYT
TRBJ2-1 | - | TRBV2 | ASSVGGSGEQF
TRBJ2-4 | - | TRBV7-8 | ASSLRGGEGLNIQY
TRBJ1-1 | once | TRBV6-6 | ASSYSKTEAF
TRBJ1-2 | medium-sized | TRBV7-2 | ASSNTIAGLGRGGYT
TRBJ1-5 | once | TRBV4-2 | ASSQERTAASNQPQH
TRBJ2-2 | once | TRBV11-3 | ASSFGTGPNTGELF
TRBJ2-1 | - | TRBV7-3 | ASSSVLSSYNEQF
TRBJ2-5 | - | TRBV5-8 | ASSPGTSGGRWETQY
TRBJ2-1 | - | TRBV2 | ASRTPGPEQF
TRBJ2-1 | - | TRBV7-9 | ASSLMDGAAEQF
TRBJ2-2 | - | TRBV4-3 | ASSQVQTGVAGELF
TRBJ2-7 | few | TRBV5-4 | ATRAPDRSYEQY
TRBJ1-2 | - | TRBV9 | ASSVDTGPVGYT
TRBJ2-1 | few | TRBV11-3 | ASSLAGVKAEQF
TRBJ1-3 | - | TRBV28 | ASSSTGGSGNTIY
TRBJ2-7 | few | TRBV10-3 | AISEAYEQY
TRBJ2-7 | - | TRBV7-9 | ASSRVVYEQY